In this sample, the clone carrying this TCR beta chain turned up once. The target antigen is unknown. This CDR3 has 11 amino acids. V was clipped by 3 bases and J by 9 bases, with 6 bases between them. From germline, CDR1 is SNHLY and CDR2 FYNNEI. The sample belongs to a study of siplizumab effects on memory and regulatory T cells. Study results and limitations: The study found that siplizumab significantly reduced alloreactive sequences traceable to unstimulated CD4+ memory cells. A major contribution to the alloresponse seemed to be made by naive T cells, which seemed more diverse than memory cells. Siplizumab cultures yielded proliferating Tregs whose suppressive function was not confirmed.

Per sample, around 92,000 TCR templates underwent assay. The assay was immunoSEQ multiplex PCR, and TCRdb's table has in-frame clones only and misses some. The sample holds about 100,000 clones, 91% seen once. The sample comprised CD4+ T cells sorted from blood. This TCR was sampled from a human donor in good health. Some clones in this sample may be carry-over from other donors' samples. The chain links TRBV2 to TRBJ2-1; unclear D gene. CDR3 amino acids: CASSEQVEQFF. DNA for the CDR3: TGTGCCAGCAGTGAGCAGGTTGAGCAGTTCTTC.